This T cell receptor beta chain derives from a study of blood T cell repertoires in COVID-19 (dated by TCRdb to between 2020 and 2021). For the study in its entirety: Collaborator samples came from the United States, Italy and Spain and covered acute and convalescent phases of COVID-19. The dataset comprised deeply sampled blood TCRbeta repertoires from subjects exposed to, actively infected with, or recovered from COVID-19. The samples were drawn from two sources: the first 160 participants of the ongoing ImmuneRACE study, and 1,200 or so subjects contributed by 6 global collaborators. Where HLA class I and class II types were available, the types were taken from metadata supplied by the sample provider, not from assay-based typing. A de-identified subject ID, COVID-19 status, age in years and sex were almost always included in the sample metadata. The repertoires were made available in a free public database intended to serve as a resource for research on the immune response to SARS-CoV-2. The prospective study material was composed of cDNA or gDNA derived from T cells, B-cell-depleted T cells, or PBMCs.

Relative to germline, V is 3 bases shorter and J is 4 bases shorter, with 4 bases between their ends. The CDR3 goes from the cysteine to the phenylalanine over 13 residues. Here the CDR3 DNA is all that survives: 39 bases in frame from base 1. Taken from the germline V gene, the CDR1 and CDR2 loops are SNHLY and FYNNEI. The full study reports these points: The quantity of clinical and demographic metadata differed by source and by participant and was supplied without curation.

Collaborating institutions collected whole blood in K2EDTA tubes following their own protocols. For TCRbeta analysis, collaborators shipped samples in one of three forms: frozen whole blood, isolated PBMCs, or DNA extracted from either of those sample types. A remark on this clone: Its antigen is currently not known. No quality values exist for individual bases; no much larger clone is one base distant.

The immunoSEQ Assay, a bias-controlled multiplex PCR, was used to amplify TCRbeta CDR3 regions from genomic DNA. The source study handled its data this way. The number of nucleated cells in each sample was estimated from the amplification of reference gene primers within the assay. To quantify the absolute abundance of each unique TCRbeta CDR3 rearrangement, sequence reads were collapsed and filtered. Productive Simpson clonality was computed per sample as the square root of Simpson's diversity index over productive rearrangements. In TCRdb, the immuneACCESS table is reduced to in-frame sequences with V and J assigned. These tables do not hold every clone; where another copy was compared, an unresolved V gene accounts for under half, and the others remain unexplained. V and J calls and clone size are given by that table; D and trimming were obtained from the DNA. A total of approximately 61,000 clones appear in this sample, about 85% of them only once. The ten biggest clones cover approximately 5% of the sample.

The receptor was derived from a man between 65 and 85 years old with acute or convalescent COVID-19. Sequencing was performed on peripheral blood. The rearrangement joined TRBV2 to TRBJ1-6; too little of a D gene remains to name it. The nucleotides read TGTGCCAGCAGTGACAGTTATAATTCACCCCTCCACTTT. The translation is CASSDSYNSPLHF.